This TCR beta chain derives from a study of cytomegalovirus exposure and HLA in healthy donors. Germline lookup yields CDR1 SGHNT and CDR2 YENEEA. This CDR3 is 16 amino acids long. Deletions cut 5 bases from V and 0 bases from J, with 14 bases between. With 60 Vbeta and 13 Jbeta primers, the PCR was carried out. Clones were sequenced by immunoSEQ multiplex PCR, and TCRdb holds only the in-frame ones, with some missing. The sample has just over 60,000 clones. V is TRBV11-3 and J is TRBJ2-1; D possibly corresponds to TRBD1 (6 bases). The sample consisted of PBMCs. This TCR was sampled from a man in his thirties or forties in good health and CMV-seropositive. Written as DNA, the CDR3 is TGTGCCAGCAGCGGATCGGACAGTAGCTCCTACAATGAGCAGTTCTTC. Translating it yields CASSGSDSSSYNEQFF. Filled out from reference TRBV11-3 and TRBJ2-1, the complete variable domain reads EAGVVQSPRYKIIEKKQPVAFWCNPISGHNTLYWYLQNLGQGPELLIRYENEEAVDDSQLPKDRFSAERLKGVDSTLKIQPAELGDSAVYLCASSGSDSSSYNEQFFGPGTRLTVL.